The clone carrying this T cell receptor beta chain was seen a handful of times. Reverse transcription of roughly 0.45 to 1 ug RNA was performed with random hexamers. immunoSEQ multiplex PCR amplified TCR beta CDR3 across 54 Vbeta, 13 Jbeta. TCRdb fed the immunoSEQ multiplex PCR reads into MiXCR, producing one record per CDR3 protein. The data hold about 300,000 distinct CDR3 sequences, with about nine tenths observed a single time. This entry comes from a study of CD8 T cells in Susac syndrome. Germline V gene sequence: CDR1 MNHNS, CDR2 SASEGT. This CDR3 is 16 amino acids long. Trimming cost V 5 bases and J 1 base; bases outside gene matches: 9. Sequencing targeted TCR beta in blood CD8+ and CD4+ T cells.

Sequencing input: CD8+ T cells from PBMCs. The rearrangement links TRBV6-1 to TRBJ2-5, with TRBD1 matching 8 bases. The TCR sequence derives from a human donor with multiple sclerosis. CDR3 sequence (DNA): TGTGCCAGCAGTAGAAGCAGGGGGCCCGTCCAAGAGACCCAGTACTTC. It is translated as CASSRSRGPVQETQYF.